Presented here are 10 T cell receptor beta chains from one specimen sequenced in a study of PD-L1 blockade in urothelial cancer. Libraries were prepared by immunoSEQ multiplex PCR; TCRdb keeps only in-frame clonotypes and omits some of them. There are 120,000 or so clones in the sample; approximately 85% occur only once, and roughly 2.3% lies in the top ten. The time point is: peripheral blood 6 weeks after treatment start. Material: PBMCs, obtained around atezolizumab (anti-PD-L1) treatment. The receptor set was obtained from a man in his forties or fifties with urothelial cancer.

This clone was counted only a few times. The chain joins TRBV7-2 to TRBJ1-5, with D tentatively TRBD1 (6 bases). CDR1 is SGHTA, CDR2 FQGNSA, per germline. This CDR3 comprises 13 residues. Trimming pared 5 bases from V and 8 bases from J, leaving 13 bases between. The CDR3 sequence is CASSLDRFKPQHF. DNA for the CDR3: TGTGCCAGCAGCCTTGACAGGTTCAAGCCCCAGCATTTT. Filled out from reference TRBV7-2 and TRBJ1-5, the complete variable domain reads GAGVSQSPSNKVTEKGKDVELRCDPISGHTALYWYRQSLGQGLEFLIYFQGNSAPDKSGLPSDRFSAERTGGSVSTLTIQRTQQEDSAVYLCASSLDRFKPQHFGDGTRLSIL.

The chain uses TRBV13 and TRBJ2-1; D remains unclear. The CDR3 runs to 13 residues. Per germline, CDR1 PRHDT and CDR2 FYEKMQ (reference sequence). V was shortened by 4 bases and J by 3 bases, with 7 bases between the two germline ends. Here the CDR3 DNA reads TGTGCCAGCAGCTCCCCACACTACAATGAGCAGTTCTTC. Translation gives CASSSPHYNEQFF.

The rearrangement links TRBV5-4 to TRBJ1-1; D remains ambiguous. Germline V gene lookup returns CDR1 SGHNT and CDR2 YYREEE (reference sequence). This CDR3 contains 13 residues. The V gene lost 4 bases and the J gene lost 3 bases, with 10 bases spanning the gap. In DNA form, the CDR3 reads TGTGCCAGCAGCCCGGGGAAGGACACTGAAGCTTTCTTT. This gives the protein CASSPGKDTEAFF.

CDR3 residues: CASSGGDGTSYEQYF. As DNA, the CDR3 is TGCGCCAGCAGCGGAGGGGACGGGACCTCCTACGAGCAGTACTTC. This sequence joins TRBV5-1 and TRBJ2-7; possible D gene TRBD2, 6 bases. From germline, CDR1 is SGHRS and CDR2 YFSETQ. The CDR3 runs 15 residues. Trimming cost V 4 bases and J 0 bases, with 14 bases left between them.

V and J are TRBV28 and TRBJ2-7; TRBD2 is a possible D gene (6 bases). CDR1 is MDHEN and CDR2 is SYDVKM in the germline V gene. This CDR3 region has 15 residues. V shed 7 bases and J shed 5 bases, with 21 bases lying between them. CDR3 in amino acids: CASIPRGKRGDEQYF. The CDR3, as DNA: TGTGCCAGCATCCCACGGGGGAAGCGCGGGGACGAGCAGTACTTC. The whole variable domain, remainder taken from reference TRBV28 and TRBJ2-7, is DVKVTQSSRYLVKRTGEKVFLECVQDMDHENMFWYRQDPGLGLRLIYFSYDVKMKEKGDIPEGYSVSREKKERFSLILESASTNQTSMYLCASIPRGKRGDEQYFGPGTRLTVT.

The rearrangement joins TRBV28 to TRBJ1-1; D may be TRBD1 (6 bases). This CDR3 region has 15 residues. Looked up from germline, CDR1 is MDHEN and CDR2 is SYDVKM. Trimming removed 2 bases at V and 3 bases at J, with 13 bases between. This chain's CDR3 is CASSLTQGRDTEAFF. The CDR3 DNA reads as TGTGCCAGCAGTTTAACGCAGGGGCGCGACACTGAAGCTTTCTTT.

This clone was seen only once. The chain uses TRBV7-6 and TRBJ2-2, with D unclear. There are 17 residues in the CDR3. CDR1 and CDR2 (germline): SGHVS, FNYEAQ. Trimming left V 0 bases short and J 2 bases short, with 13 bases between. This chain's CDR3 is CASSLAIDKSNTGELFF. CDR3 DNA sequence: TGTGCCAGCAGCTTAGCAATCGACAAGAGCAACACCGGGGAGCTGTTTTTT. Variable domain in full (rest from reference TRBV7-6 and TRBJ2-2): GAGVSQSPRYKVTKRGQDVALRCDPISGHVSLYWYRQALGQGPEFLTYFNYEAQQDKSGLPNDRFSAERPEGSISTLTIQRTEQRDSAMYRCASSLAIDKSNTGELFFGEGSRLTVL.

The rearrangement links TRBV7-9 to TRBJ1-1; TRBD1 agrees at 7 bases. J gave up 1 base and V 4 bases, and 3 bases lay outside the gene matches. Germline CDR1 SEHNR, CDR2 FQNEAQ (reference sequence). This CDR3 has 14 residues. The CDR3 region has the DNA TGTGCCAGCAGCTACCAGGGGGGGAACACTGAAGCTTTCTTT. It specifies CASSYQGGNTEAFF.

This clone appeared a single time. CDR3 in amino acids: CATSSHGTNYNEQFF. CDR3 nucleotide sequence: TGTGCCACCAGCAGTCACGGGACTAACTACAATGAGCAGTTCTTC. The rearrangement uses TRBV15 and TRBJ2-1; 7 nucleotides match TRBD2. J was trimmed by 3 bases and V by 3 bases; bases with no gene match: 5. Germline values: CDR1 LNHNV, CDR2 YYDKDF (reference sequence). The length of the CDR3 is 15 residues.

The chain joins TRBV5-6 to TRBJ2-7; weak D call: TRBD1 (5 bases). Trimming removed 3 bases from V and 3 bases from J, with 10 bases in between. This CDR3 has 13 residues. CDR1 is SGHDT, CDR2 YYEEEE, per germline. The CDR3 DNA reads TGTGCCAGCAGCTCGACAGTCGTCTACGAGCAGTACTTC. It codes for CASSSTVVYEQYF.